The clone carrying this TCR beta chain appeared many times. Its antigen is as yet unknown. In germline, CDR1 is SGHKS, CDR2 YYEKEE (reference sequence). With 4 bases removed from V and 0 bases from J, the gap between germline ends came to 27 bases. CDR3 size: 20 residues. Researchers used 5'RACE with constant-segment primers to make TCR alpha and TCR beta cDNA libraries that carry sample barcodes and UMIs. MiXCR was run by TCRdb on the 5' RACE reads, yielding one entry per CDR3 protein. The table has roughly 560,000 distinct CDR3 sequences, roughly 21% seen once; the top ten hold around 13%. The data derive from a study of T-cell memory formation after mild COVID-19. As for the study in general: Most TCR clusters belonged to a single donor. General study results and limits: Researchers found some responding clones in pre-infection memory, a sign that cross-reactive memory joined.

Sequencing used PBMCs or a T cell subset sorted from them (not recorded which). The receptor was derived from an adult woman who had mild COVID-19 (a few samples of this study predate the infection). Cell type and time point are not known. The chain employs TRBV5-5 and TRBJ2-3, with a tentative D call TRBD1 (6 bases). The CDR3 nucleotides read TGTGCCAGCAGCCTGTGGGGCACAGGGAGTTTGGGATCTAGCACAGATACGCAGTATTTT. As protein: CASSLWGTGSLGSSTDTQYF.